The next 30 T cell receptor beta chains were all read from a single sample in a study of T-cell reconstitution after alpha-beta-depleted transplantation in children. Preparation of the TCRbeta library used unique molecular identifiers. TCRdb fed the PCR reads into MiXCR, producing one record per CDR3 protein. The table shows some 600,000 distinct CDR3 sequences, with 16% occurring only once. The sequencing used PBMCs from the stem cell graft donor, collected from the stem cell graft. The receptor source for this set is a human donor who donated a stem cell graft to a child with acute myeloid leukemia.

This sequence joins TRBV28 and TRBJ1-2, with a weak D call TRBD1 (6 bases). V lost 4 bases to trimming and J lost 4 bases, with 16 bases between them. The CDR3 consists of 15 residues. The germline CDR1 and CDR2 sequences are MDHEN and SYDVKM. CDR3 sequence reads: CASSSLSTGFYGYTF. The CDR3 DNA reads as TGTGCCAGCAGTTCCCTTTCTACAGGGTTCTATGGCTACACCTTC.

J is TRBJ1-1 and V is TRBV29-1, with D unclear. Looked up from germline, CDR1 is SQVTM and CDR2 is ANQGSEA. Trimming took 5 bases from V and 4 from J, leaving 8 bases between them. The CDR3 consists of 11 residues. The CDR3: CSVPTGTEAFF. CDR3 DNA: TGCAGCGTTCCTACGGGCACTGAAGCTTTCTTT.

This clonotype was seen only once. The junction and the germline gene differ at one end; a read error may be behind it. The V and J genes are TRBV5-1 and TRBJ2-1, with D perhaps matching TRBD2 (6 bases). Germline V gene data show CDR1 as SGHRS and CDR2 as YFSETQ. The CDR3 consists of 16 residues. CDR3 sequence: CASSSISGPSYNEQLF. In nucleotides, the CDR3 is TGCGCCAGCAGCTCAATTAGCGGTCCTTCCTACAATGAGCAGTTATTC.

The chain links TRBV5-1 to TRBJ2-1, with 12 bases that match TRBD1. V lost 3 bases to trimming and J lost 6 bases; unmatched junction nucleotides: 4. CDR1 SGHRS and CDR2 YFSETQ come from the germline V gene. The CDR3 is 15 residues long. The CDR3 region is CASSSGQGALNEQFF. CDR3 DNA: TGCGCCAGCAGCTCGGGACAGGGGGCGCTCAATGAGCAGTTCTTC.

A few counts support this clonotype. This chain links TRBV15 with TRBJ2-7, with TRBD1 matching 10 bases. Germline-derived CDR1 and CDR2 are LNHNV and YYDKDF (reference sequence). The CDR3 spans 15 residues. Trimming at V came to 8 bases and at J to 6 bases, leaving 13 bases not matched to a gene. CDR3 DNA: TGTGCCACCGGTGATTCCGGGACAGGGGTGTTCGAGCAGTACTTC. Amino acids: CATGDSGTGVFEQYF. The full variable domain, completed using reference TRBV15 and TRBJ2-7, is DAMVIQNPRYQVTQFGKPVTLSCSQTLNHNVMYWYQQKSSQAPKLLFHYYDKDFNNEADTPDNFQSRRPNTSFCFLDIRSPGLGDTAMYLCATGDSGTGVFEQYFGPGTRLTVT.

At least ten counts were recorded for this clonotype. The CDR3 nucleotides are TGTGCAAGTCGCTTAGGAGGGCGGTCCTACAATGAGCAGTTCTTC. It translates to CASRLGGRSYNEQFF. This chain uses TRBV12-2 with TRBJ2-1; whether TRBD2, the table's D call, matches the DNA was not checked. TRBV12-2 has pseudogene status. The CDR3 has 15 amino acids.

The chain has TRBV6-1 and TRBJ2-2; D uncertain. Germline loops: CDR1 MNHNS, CDR2 SASEGT. There are 15 residues in the CDR3. V was shortened by 4 bases and J by 0 bases, with 9 bases between the two germline ends. The CDR3 spells CASSGQKPNTGELFF. The CDR3 coding sequence is TGTGCCAGCAGTGGGCAAAAGCCGAACACCGGGGAGCTGTTTTTT.

This clonotype was observed once. The chain combines TRBV5-1 with TRBJ2-5; 7 positions agree with TRBD1. The germline V gene has CDR1 SGHRS and CDR2 YFSETQ. The CDR3 totals 14 residues. Losses at the gene ends were 5 bases for V and 4 bases for J; bases not matched to a gene: 8. Here the CDR3 reads CASRDRPGGETQYF. The CDR3 coding sequence is TGCGCCAGCAGGGACAGGCCAGGAGGAGAGACCCAGTACTTC.

This clonotype was counted at least ten times. V and J are TRBV20-1 and TRBJ1-6; tentative D call: TRBD1 (6 bases). CDR3 length equals 17 residues. Per germline, CDR1 DFQATT and CDR2 SNEGSKA (reference sequence). Trimming cost V 2 bases and J 8 bases, with 22 bases left between them. The CDR3 region has the DNA TGCAGTGCTAGATCTCGGCACTCGACAGGCCCTTATTCACCCCTCCACTTT. Translation gives CSARSRHSTGPYSPLHF.

The rearrangement uses TRBV5-6 and TRBJ2-3, with TRBD1 matching 7 bases. The CDR3 covers 12 residues. In germline, CDR1 is SGHDT, CDR2 YYEEEE. The V gene end was trimmed by 6 bases and the J gene end by 4 bases; junction bases not matched to a gene: 2. The CDR3 spells CASIDRADTQYF. In DNA, the CDR3 is TGTGCCAGCATCGACAGGGCAGATACGCAGTATTTT.

This clonotype occurred many times. The J gene is TRBJ1-2, the V gene TRBV11-2; no clear D gene. This CDR3 contains 12 residues. The germline CDR1 and CDR2 sequences are SGHAT and FQNNGV. The ends were cut back, 2 bases at V and 8 bases at J, with 9 bases in the middle. Written as DNA, the CDR3 is TGTGCCAGCAGCTTACAAACCTGGGGCTACACCTTC. This gives the protein CASSLQTWGYTF.

As DNA, the CDR3 is TGTGCCACCAGAGAGAGGCTAGCGGGGGGTGACAATGAGCAGTTCTTC. Translation gives CATRERLAGGDNEQFF. The V gene is TRBV15, the J gene TRBJ2-1; TRBD2 matches 11 bases. Germline lookup yields CDR1 LNHNV and CDR2 YYDKDF (reference sequence). With 6 bases clipped from V and 5 bases from J, the junction kept 9 bases outside the gene matches. The CDR3 sequence is 16 residues long.

This clonotype was seen just once. J is TRBJ1-2 and V is TRBV5-1; D possibly corresponds to TRBD1 (5 bases). Trimming stripped 4 bases from V and 6 bases from J, with 19 bases between. The CDR3 has 15 amino acids. Germline V gene sequence: CDR1 SGHRS, CDR2 YFSETQ. The CDR3 spells CASSPRSGVMDGYTF. The CDR3 DNA reads TGCGCCAGCAGCCCCCGGTCGGGGGTAATGGATGGCTACACCTTC. The full variable domain, rest sourced from reference TRBV5-1 and TRBJ1-2, is KAGVTQTPRYLIKTRGQQVTLSCSPISGHRSVSWYQQTPGQGLQFLFEYFSETQRNKGNFPGRFSGRQFSNSRSEMNVSTLELGDSALYLCASSPRSGVMDGYTFGSGTRLTVV.

This clonotype was counted at least ten times. J is TRBJ2-1 and V is TRBV29-1, with D possibly being TRBD1 or TRBD2 (6 bases each). Germline V gene sequence: CDR1 SQVTM, CDR2 ANQGSEA. V was cut by 6 bases and J by 9 bases, with 24 bases left in between. The CDR3 loop spans 15 amino acids. This chain's CDR3 is CSVAPGGGGHREQFF. Here the CDR3 DNA reads TGCAGCGTAGCCCCCGGGGGCGGAGGTCATCGTGAGCAGTTCTTC.

V gene TRBV20-1 combines with J gene TRBJ2-3; the match to TRBD2 covers 7 bases. This CDR3 comprises 15 residues. CDR1 and CDR2 (germline): DFQATT, SNEGSKA (reference sequence). V was pared by 1 base and J by 3 bases, with 7 bases of the junction left unmatched. CDR3 sequence reads: CSARGGDYATDTQYF. CDR3 DNA sequence: TGCAGTGCTAGAGGGGGGGACTATGCTACAGATACGCAGTATTTT.

This clonotype was counted a few times. The junction does not match germline at one end; this may be a read error. The rearrangement links TRBV5-6 to TRBJ1-6; D possibly corresponds to TRBD1 (5 bases). The CDR3 runs 15 residues. The V gene's germline CDR1 is SGHDT and CDR2 YYEEEE. CDR3 bases: TGTGCCAGCAGCTACAGACGGGGCTATAATTCCCCCCTCCACTTT. As protein: CASSYRRGYNSPLHF.

In its sample, this clonotype was seen many times. The CDR3 sequence: CASSYSEESSYNEQFF. The CDR3 DNA reads as TGTGCCAGCAGTTACTCGGAGGAGAGCTCCTACAATGAGCAGTTCTTC. The rearrangement links TRBV6-5 to TRBJ2-1; tentative D call: TRBD2 (5 bases). Looked up from germline, CDR1 is MNHEY and CDR2 is SVGAGI. The CDR3 consists of 16 residues. V was cut by 0 bases and J by 0 bases, with 9 bases left in between.

This clonotype came up many times. The CDR3 loop is CAISLDRSYEQYF. The CDR3 nucleotides are TGTGCCATCAGCCTAGACAGATCCTACGAGCAGTACTTC. This chain links TRBV10-3 with TRBJ2-7, with D possibly being TRBD1 (5 bases). The germline V gene has CDR1 ENHRY and CDR2 SYGVKD. The germline V and J ends were trimmed by 6 bases and 1 base, with 10 bases remaining between them. This CDR3 spans 13 amino acids.

This clonotype was detected ten times or more. The chain carries TRBV7-6 and TRBJ2-2; D is ambiguous. Trimming removed 8 bases at V and 2 bases at J, with 6 bases between. CDR1 and CDR2 (germline): SGHVS, FNYEAQ. The CDR3 has 12 residues. CDR3 DNA sequence: TGTGCCAGCGGTGAAAACACCGGGGAGCTGTTTTTT. Amino acids: CASGENTGELFF.

This clonotype was recorded many times. The J gene is TRBJ2-2, the V gene TRBV20-1, with D tentatively TRBD2 (5 bases). Germline loops: CDR1 DFQATT, CDR2 SNEGSKA (reference sequence). CDR3 size: 14 residues. Trimming cost V 5 bases and J 0 bases, with 10 bases left between them. This CDR3 is CSASGETNTGELFF. The CDR3 region has the DNA TGCAGTGCTTCCGGGGAGACGAACACCGGGGAGCTGTTTTTT.

A few counts support this clonotype. The chain uses TRBV7-3 and TRBJ2-3; D remains ambiguous. Germline loops: CDR1 SGHTA, CDR2 FQGTGA. The CDR3 sequence is 14 residues long. Trimming cost V 2 bases and J 2 bases, with 8 bases left between them. The CDR3 loop is CASSLLDFTDTQYF. DNA for the CDR3: TGTGCCAGCAGCTTATTAGATTTCACAGATACGCAGTATTTT.

The chain has TRBV12-3 or TRBV12-4 and TRBJ1-4, with TRBD1 matching over 7 bases. The CDR3 contains 15 residues. The junction had 3 bases not matched to a gene; V was cut back by 5 bases and J by 0 bases. In nucleotides, the CDR3 is TGTGCCAGCAGTCCAAGGGGGCCAACTAATGAAAAACTGTTTTTT. The encoded protein is CASSPRGPTNEKLFF.

The chain recombines TRBV5-5 with TRBJ2-2, with D unresolved. V was pared by 6 bases and J by 2 bases, with 8 bases between. The CDR3 sequence is 13 residues long. Looked up from germline, CDR1 is SGHKS and CDR2 is YYEKEE (reference sequence). The CDR3 protein is CASTPDNTGELFF. CDR3 nucleotide sequence: TGTGCCAGCACCCCGGATAACACCGGGGAGCTGTTTTTT.

Many counts were recorded for this clonotype. This chain uses TRBV27 with TRBJ1-5, with 10 bases fitting TRBD1. CDR1 and CDR2 (germline): MNHEY, SMNVEV (reference sequence). V was clipped by 5 bases and J by 3 bases; unmatched bases: 10. CDR3 size: 17 residues. DNA for the CDR3: TGTGCCAGCAGTCCATCTCCGACAGGGGGCGTCAATCAGCCCCAGCATTTT. Residues: CASSPSPTGGVNQPQHF.

This clonotype has at least ten counts. V gene TRBV6-1 combines with J gene TRBJ2-7; no definite D call. CDR1 and CDR2 from the germline V gene are MNHNS and SASEGT. V lost 2 bases and J 3 bases, leaving 11 bases between the germline ends. This CDR3 comprises 14 residues. The CDR3 is CASSERFGIYEQYF. Written as DNA, the CDR3 is TGTGCCAGCAGTGAAAGATTCGGTATCTACGAGCAGTACTTC.

Many counts were recorded for this clonotype. The chain is built from TRBV12-3 or TRBV12-4 and TRBJ2-7; D uncertain. V lost 3 bases and J 4 bases, leaving 7 bases between the germline ends. The CDR3 runs 12 residues. The CDR3 here is CASSFEVYEQYF. The DNA of the CDR3 is TGTGCCAGCAGTTTTGAGGTTTACGAGCAGTACTTC.

Worth noting for this clonotype: A much larger clone sits a single nucleotide away, making a read error possible. V is TRBV12-3 or TRBV12-4 and J is TRBJ2-1, with TRBD1 as a possible D gene (6 bases). This CDR3 region has 11 residues. The V and J ends lost 5 bases and 12 bases respectively, with 11 bases between them. CDR3 residues: CASSEGEVQFF. DNA of the CDR3: TGTGCCAGCAGTGAGGGGGAAGTGCAGTTCTTC.

There are many counts of this clonotype. This rearrangement joins TRBV12-3 or TRBV12-4 to TRBJ1-3, with D possibly being TRBD1 (5 bases). This CDR3 region has 15 residues. Trimming removed 7 bases at V and 0 bases at J, with 13 bases between. CDR3 sequence (DNA): TGTGCCAGCACCCTCAGGGTCGTCTCTGGAAACACCATATATTTT. Protein product: CASTLRVVSGNTIYF.

This clonotype was seen a handful of times. The V and J genes are TRBV6-2 or TRBV6-3 and TRBJ1-2; D gene ambiguous. The germline V and J ends were trimmed by 8 bases and 4 bases, with 8 bases remaining between them. This CDR3 is built from 11 residues. The germline V gene has CDR1 MNHEY and CDR2 SVGEGT. The CDR3 DNA is TGTGCCAGCGCCGGGAGCTATGGCTACACCTTC. The encoded protein is CASAGSYGYTF.

This clonotype was seen more than once but under ten times. V usage is TRBV6-5 and J usage is TRBJ2-7; D may correspond to TRBD1 or TRBD2 (5 bases each). CDR1 and CDR2 (germline): MNHEY, SVGAGI. The CDR3 consists of 18 residues. The germline V and J ends were trimmed by 0 bases and 7 bases, with 25 bases remaining between them. CDR3 bases: TGTGCCAGCAGTTACTCTCCGGGACGGATAGACTCGTTCGGGGAGCAGTACTTC. It codes for CASSYSPGRIDSFGEQYF.